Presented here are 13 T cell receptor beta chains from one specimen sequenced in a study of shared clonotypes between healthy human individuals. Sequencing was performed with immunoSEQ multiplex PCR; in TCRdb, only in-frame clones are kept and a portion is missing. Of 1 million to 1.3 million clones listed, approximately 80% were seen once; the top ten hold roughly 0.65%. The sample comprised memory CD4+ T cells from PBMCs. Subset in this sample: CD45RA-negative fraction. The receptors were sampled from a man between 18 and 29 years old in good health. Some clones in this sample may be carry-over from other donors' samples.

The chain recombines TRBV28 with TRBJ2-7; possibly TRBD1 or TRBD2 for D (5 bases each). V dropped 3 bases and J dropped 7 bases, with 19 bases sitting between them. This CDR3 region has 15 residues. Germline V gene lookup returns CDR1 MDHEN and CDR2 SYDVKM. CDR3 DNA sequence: TGTGCCAGCAGTTTGGTTGGTGGGACCCCTGGGGAGCAGTACTTC. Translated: CASSLVGGTPGEQYF.

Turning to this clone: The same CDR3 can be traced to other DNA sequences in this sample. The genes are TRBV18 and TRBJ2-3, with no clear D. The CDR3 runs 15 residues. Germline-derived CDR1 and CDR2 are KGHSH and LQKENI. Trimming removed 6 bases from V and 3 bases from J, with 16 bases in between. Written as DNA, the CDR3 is TGTGCCAGCTCGCCCCTTGCAATCGGAACAGATACGCAGTATTTT. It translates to CASSPLAIGTDTQYF. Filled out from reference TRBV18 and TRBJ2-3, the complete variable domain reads NAGVMQNPRHLVRRRGQEARLRCSPMKGHSHVYWYRQLPEEGLKFMVYLQKENIIDESGMPKERFSAEFPKEGPSILRIQQVVRGDSAAYFCASSPLAIGTDTQYFGPGTRLTVL.

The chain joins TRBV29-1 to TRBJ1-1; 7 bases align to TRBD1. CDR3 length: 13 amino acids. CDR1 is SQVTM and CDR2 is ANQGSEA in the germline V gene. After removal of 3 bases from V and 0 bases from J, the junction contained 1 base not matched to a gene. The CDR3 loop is CSVDDRVNTEAFF. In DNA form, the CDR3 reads TGCAGCGTTGACGACAGGGTGAACACTGAAGCTTTCTTT. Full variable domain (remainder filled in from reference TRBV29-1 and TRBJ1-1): SAVISQKPSRDICQRGTSLTIQCQVDSQVTMMFWYRQQPGQSLTLIATANQGSEATYESGFVIDKFPISRPNLTFSTLTVSNMSPEDSSIYLCSVDDRVNTEAFFGQGTRLTVV.

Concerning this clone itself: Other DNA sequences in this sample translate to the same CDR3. This CDR3 reads CASSLVRGSTDTQYF. Here the CDR3 DNA reads TGTGCCAGCAGCTTAGTCAGGGGAAGCACAGATACGCAGTATTTT. This chain connects TRBV7-2 to TRBJ2-3; D is possibly TRBD1 (6 bases). V was trimmed by 1 base and J by 0 bases, leaving 8 bases between them. This CDR3 contains 15 residues. The germline V gene has CDR1 SGHTA and CDR2 FQGNSA. The variable domain in full, completed from reference TRBV7-2 and TRBJ2-3, reads GAGVSQSPSNKVTEKGKDVELRCDPISGHTALYWYRQSLGQGLEFLIYFQGNSAPDKSGLPSDRFSAERTGGSVSTLTIQRTQQEDSAVYLCASSLVRGSTDTQYFGPGTRLTVL.

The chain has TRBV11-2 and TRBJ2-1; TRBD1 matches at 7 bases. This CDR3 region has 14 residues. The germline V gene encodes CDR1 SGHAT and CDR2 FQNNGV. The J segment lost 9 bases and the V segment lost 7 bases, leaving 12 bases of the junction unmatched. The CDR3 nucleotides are TGTGCCAGCACCCTTTCGACAGGGAAGGGTGAGCAGTTCTTC. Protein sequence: CASTLSTGKGEQFF.

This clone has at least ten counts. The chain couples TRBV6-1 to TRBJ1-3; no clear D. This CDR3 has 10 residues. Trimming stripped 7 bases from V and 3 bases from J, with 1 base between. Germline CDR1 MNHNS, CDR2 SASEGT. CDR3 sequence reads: CASNGNTIYF. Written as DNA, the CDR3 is TGTGCCAGCAATGGAAACACCATATATTTT.

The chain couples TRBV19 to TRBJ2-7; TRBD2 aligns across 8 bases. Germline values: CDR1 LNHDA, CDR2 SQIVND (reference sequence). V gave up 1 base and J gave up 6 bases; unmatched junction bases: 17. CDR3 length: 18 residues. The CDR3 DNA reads TGTGCCAGTAGTATAGTCCCTCACGGGCTAGCGGGCCTGGGCGAGCAGTACTTC. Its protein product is CASSIVPHGLAGLGEQYF.

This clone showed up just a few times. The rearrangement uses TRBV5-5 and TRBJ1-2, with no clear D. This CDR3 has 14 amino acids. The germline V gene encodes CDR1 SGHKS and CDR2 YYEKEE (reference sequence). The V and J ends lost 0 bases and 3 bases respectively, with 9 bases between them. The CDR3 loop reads CASSLAVGHYGYTF. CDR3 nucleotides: TGTGCCAGCAGCTTGGCGGTAGGCCACTATGGCTACACCTTC. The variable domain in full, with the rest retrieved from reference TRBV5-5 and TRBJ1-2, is DAGVTQSPTHLIKTRGQQVTLRCSPISGHKSVSWYQQVLGQGPQFIFQYYEKEERGRGNFPDRFSARQFPNYSSELNVNALLLGDSALYLCASSLAVGHYGYTFGSGTRLTVV.

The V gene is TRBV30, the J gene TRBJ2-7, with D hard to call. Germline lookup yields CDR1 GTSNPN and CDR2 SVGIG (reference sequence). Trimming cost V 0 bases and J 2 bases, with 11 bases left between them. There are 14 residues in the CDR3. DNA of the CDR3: TGTGCCTGGAGTGTAATAGGCCTCCCCTACGAGCAGTACTTC. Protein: CAWSVIGLPYEQYF.

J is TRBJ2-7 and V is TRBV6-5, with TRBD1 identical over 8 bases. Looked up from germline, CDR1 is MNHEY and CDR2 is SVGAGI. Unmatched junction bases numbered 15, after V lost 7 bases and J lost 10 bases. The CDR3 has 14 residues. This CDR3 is CASTPDRVSGAQYF. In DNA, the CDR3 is TGTGCCAGCACCCCGGACAGGGTCTCTGGGGCACAGTACTTC.

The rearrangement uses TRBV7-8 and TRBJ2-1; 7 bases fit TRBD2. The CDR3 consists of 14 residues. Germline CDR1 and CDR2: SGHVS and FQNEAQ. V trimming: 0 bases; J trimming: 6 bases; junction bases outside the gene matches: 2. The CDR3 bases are TGTGCCAGCAGCTTAGCCCTAGCGGTCAATGAGCAGTTCTTC. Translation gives CASSLALAVNEQFF.

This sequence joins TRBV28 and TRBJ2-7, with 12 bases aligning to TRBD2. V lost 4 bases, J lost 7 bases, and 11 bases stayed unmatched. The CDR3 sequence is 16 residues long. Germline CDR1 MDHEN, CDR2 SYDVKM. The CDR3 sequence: CASSSSRLAGAGEQYF. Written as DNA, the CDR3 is TGTGCCAGCAGTTCATCACGACTAGCGGGAGCGGGAGAGCAGTACTTC.

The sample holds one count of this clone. The CDR3 DNA reads as TGTGCCAGCAGCTTAACCTCGGGGACAGGGGGCAATGAGCAGTTCTTC. It encodes CASSLTSGTGGNEQFF. V usage is TRBV7-3 and J usage is TRBJ2-1; 11 nucleotides match TRBD1. V was clipped by 0 bases and J by 6 bases; unmatched bases: 4. The CDR3 sequence is 16 residues long. The germline V gene encodes CDR1 SGHTA and CDR2 FQGTGA.